This T cell receptor beta chain appears in the sequencing data of a study of regulatory T cells in long-lasting Graves disease. Study summary: Graves' patients, newly diagnosed, had taken antithyroid drugs under 3 months. Findings and limits, study-wide: Study of thyroid tissue was not done, with only peripheral blood studied. Favored gene segments in persistent disease were TRBV28, TRBJ1-2 and TRBJ2-5. Persistent-disease Graves' patients showed less TCR diversity than new cases.

This clonotype was recorded at least ten times. Its antigen is still unknown. The time point was: newly diagnosed GD, antithyroid drugs for less than 3 months. RNA extracted from PBMCs served as the sequencing template. V was clipped by 3 bases and J by 5 bases, with 11 bases between them. The CDR3 is 14 amino acids. In germline, CDR1 is MNHEY, CDR2 SMNVEV (reference sequence). Arm-PCR of CDR3 regions and iRepertoire HTBI primers were used to build TCR beta libraries. TCRdb itself ran the multiplex PCR reads through MiXCR, one entry per CDR3 protein. This sample carries roughly 380,000 distinct CDR3 sequences, roughly 15% of them seen once, and the ten largest clones take around a fifth.

The sequence was obtained from a female donor with Graves disease. The V and J genes are TRBV27 and TRBJ2-1, with D possibly being TRBD1 (6 bases). The sample here was peripheral blood mononuclear cells (PBMCs), taken at new diagnosis, from a patient treated with antithyroid drugs. The DNA of the CDR3 is TGTGCCAGCAGTTTCCGGGACACTAACAATGAGCAGTTCTTC. The encoded protein is CASSFRDTNNEQFF.